This passage covers 18 T cell receptor beta chains from one sample sequenced in a study of cytomegalovirus exposure and HLA in healthy donors. Vbeta (60) and Jbeta (13) primers were used in the PCR. Clones were read by immunoSEQ multiplex PCR, and TCRdb kept only the in-frame ones, dropping some. The table shows 95,000 to 150,000 clones, with over 65% occurring only once. Sequencing was done on a sample of PBMCs. Every receptor here comes from a man between 35 and 55 years old in good health and CMV-seropositive.

The chain joins TRBV30 to TRBJ2-5, with TRBD1 identical over 9 bases. Germline CDR1 and CDR2: GTSNPN and SVGIG (reference sequence). This CDR3 spans 14 amino acids. V shed 7 bases, J shed 1 base, and the junction held 7 bases outside the gene matches. CDR3 amino acids: CAYRGPTVQETQYF. The CDR3, as DNA: TGTGCCTACAGGGGGCCGACCGTCCAAGAGACCCAGTACTTC.

This chain joins TRBV7-9 and TRBJ2-3, with TRBD2 matching 8 bases. This CDR3 has 17 residues. CDR1 and CDR2 from the germline V gene are SEHNR and FQNEAQ (reference sequence). Unmatched junction bases numbered 6, after V lost 1 base and J lost 0 bases. CDR3 amino acids: CASSLGGTSSSTDTQYF. CDR3 bases: TGTGCCAGCAGCTTAGGAGGGACTAGTTCTAGCACAGATACGCAGTATTTT.

The rearrangement links TRBV30 to TRBJ2-5; 12 bases are shared with TRBD1. V trimming: 0 bases; J trimming: 5 bases; junction bases outside the gene matches: 1. Germline V lookup: CDR1 GTSNPN, CDR2 SVGIG (reference sequence). The CDR3 is made up of 14 amino acids. This CDR3 reads CAWSVGQGAETQYF. CDR3 sequence (DNA): TGTGCCTGGAGTGTGGGACAGGGGGCCGAGACCCAGTACTTC.

The V gene is TRBV11-2, the J gene TRBJ1-2; no reliable D call. Germline V gene sequence: CDR1 SGHAT, CDR2 FQNNGV. The CDR3 is made up of 13 amino acids. V dropped 4 bases and J dropped 7 bases, with 13 bases sitting between them. The CDR3 sequence: CASSSSVAVGYTF. The CDR3 region has the DNA TGTGCCAGCAGCTCCTCAGTCGCGGTTGGCTACACCTTC. Looking up the rest from reference TRBV11-2 and TRBJ1-2 gives the full variable domain: EAGVAQSPRYKIIEKRQSVAFWCNPISGHATLYWYQQILGQGPKLLIQFQNNGVVDDSQLPKDRFSAERLKGVDSTLKIQPAKLEDSAVYLCASSSSVAVGYTFGSGTRLTVV.

This sequence joins TRBV5-1 and TRBJ1-2, with 8 bases fitting TRBD1. The CDR3 has 16 residues. Germline CDR1 SGHRS, CDR2 YFSETQ. V shed 2 bases and J 3 bases; nucleotides not matched to a gene: 9. CDR3 protein: CASSFEQGDGDYGYTF. The CDR3 DNA is TGCGCCAGCAGCTTCGAACAGGGGGACGGGGACTATGGCTACACCTTC.

The rearrangement uses TRBV6-5 and TRBJ2-1; D unclear. The CDR3 runs to 14 residues. The V gene's germline CDR1 is MNHEY and CDR2 SVGAGI. Between the trimmed V and J ends, which lost 2 bases and 4 bases, there was a span of 9 bases. CDR3 sequence (DNA): TGTGCCAGCAGTTACACTGGGCTATACAATGAGCAGTTCTTC. Encoded protein: CASSYTGLYNEQFF.

Worth noting for this clone: In the same sample, other DNA sequences code for this CDR3. The CDR3 region has the DNA TGCGCCAGCAGCTTGGGACTAGCGCAAGAGACCCAGTACTTC. Amino acids: CASSLGLAQETQYF. The chain combines TRBV5-1 with TRBJ2-5; 8 bases align to TRBD2. From germline, CDR1 is SGHRS and CDR2 YFSETQ. This CDR3 comprises 14 residues. The V and J ends lost 0 bases and 2 bases, in that order; junction bases with no gene match: 0.

Concerning this clone itself: The junction departs from germline at one end; a sequencing error may be responsible. The chain has TRBV7-9 and TRBJ2-7; D is unclear. CDR3 length equals 12 residues. Germline V gene sequence: CDR1 SEHNR, CDR2 FQNEAQ (reference sequence). CDR3 sequence: CSSTQNSYEQYF. CDR3 nucleotides: TGTTCCAGCACCCAGAACTCCTACGAGCAGTACTTC.

The chain combines TRBV28 with TRBJ2-1, with TRBD1 identical over 11 bases. Germline trimming cut 5 bases from V and 8 bases from J; bases unmatched to any gene: 8. CDR3 length equals 15 residues. Germline CDR1 and CDR2: MDHEN and SYDVKM. The DNA of the CDR3 is TGTGCCAGCAGTCCCCCGGGACAGGGGGTTTATGAGCAGTTCTTC. Protein product: CASSPPGQGVYEQFF.

This clone appeared a few times. The rearrangement uses TRBV25-1 and TRBJ2-3, with TRBD2 matching 7 bases. This CDR3 has 11 residues. After removal of 7 bases from V and 7 bases from J, the junction contained 2 bases not matched to a gene. Germline V gene lookup returns CDR1 MGHDK and CDR2 SYGVNS. The chain's CDR3 is CASTGGNTQYF. The CDR3, as DNA: TGTGCCAGCACGGGAGGAAATACGCAGTATTTT.

This chain connects TRBV14 to TRBJ2-7; D gene uncertain. The germline V gene encodes CDR1 SGHDN and CDR2 FVKESK. V dropped 1 base and J dropped 9 bases, with 13 bases sitting between them. This CDR3 has 13 residues. CDR3 bases: TGTGCCAGCAGCCAAGCGACTTTCGGATCGCAGTACTTC. This gives the protein CASSQATFGSQYF.

Only a few counts were recorded for this clone. The chain employs TRBV7-9 and TRBJ2-7; TRBD1 matches 8 bases. CDR3 length: 13 residues. The germline V gene has CDR1 SEHNR and CDR2 FQNEAQ (reference sequence). The V and J ends lost 7 bases and 5 bases, in that order; junction bases with no gene match: 7. The CDR3 nucleotides read TGTGCCAGCACAACCAGGGGGCCCCACGAGCAGTACTTC. It translates to CASTTRGPHEQYF.

This chain uses TRBV27 with TRBJ2-1; TRBD1 is a possible D gene (5 bases). CDR1 MNHEY and CDR2 SMNVEV come from the germline V gene (reference sequence). The ends were cut back, 1 base at V and 6 bases at J, with 10 bases in the middle. The CDR3 consists of 14 residues. The CDR3 DNA reads as TGTGCCAGCAGTTTATACCAGCAGGGCAATGAGCAGTTCTTC. It specifies CASSLYQQGNEQFF.

This clone was seen only a few times. The chain is built from TRBV5-1 and TRBJ1-5; 12 bases agree with TRBD1. This CDR3 has 21 residues. Per germline, CDR1 SGHRS and CDR2 YFSETQ. V shed 2 bases and J 1 base; nucleotides not matched to a gene: 16. The CDR3 DNA follows: TGCGCCAGCAGCTTTGGTCCCTCCCCGGGACAGGGGGCCGCGAGCAATCAGCCCCAGCATTTT. Protein sequence: CASSFGPSPGQGAASNQPQHF.

In its sample, this clone was seen a few times. J is TRBJ2-7 and V is TRBV7-8; 9 bases are shared with TRBD2. CDR3 length: 15 amino acids. V lost 4 bases, J lost 1 base, and 5 bases stayed unmatched. Germline assignment: CDR1 SGHVS and CDR2 FQNEAQ. In DNA form, the CDR3 reads TGTGCCAGCAGCTCTGTAGCGGGGGCATCCTACGAGCAGTACTTC. Protein product: CASSSVAGASYEQYF.

The V gene is TRBV6-1, the J gene TRBJ1-5; D is unclear. The CDR3 spans 13 residues. Deletions cut 7 bases from V and 8 bases from J, with 15 bases between. Germline CDR1 and CDR2: MNHNS and SASEGT. CDR3 loop: CASTTVTREPQHF. In DNA form, the CDR3 reads TGTGCCAGCACCACAGTAACTCGAGAGCCCCAGCATTTT.

J is TRBJ2-5 and V is TRBV4-2; TRBD2 matches at 9 bases. Germline V gene data show CDR1 as LGHNA and CDR2 as YNFKEQ. Trimming cost V 1 base and J 1 base; bases outside gene matches: 1. This CDR3 comprises 15 residues. The CDR3 DNA sequence: TGTGCCAGCAGCCAAGGCGGGGGGGGCCAAGAGACCCAGTACTTC. Amino acids: CASSQGGGGQETQYF.

In its sample, this clone was seen once. This chain uses TRBV19 with TRBJ1-5, with D hard to call. The CDR3 is 16 amino acids. Per the germline V gene, CDR1 is LNHDA and CDR2 is SQIVND (reference sequence). The V and J ends lost 3 bases and 0 bases respectively, with 12 bases between them. CDR3 DNA: TGTGCCAGTAGTATTTCCGGGATGTATAGCAATCAGCCCCAGCATTTT. It is translated as CASSISGMYSNQPQHF.